This T cell receptor (beta chain) was obtained from a study of spatial heterogeneity in lung cancer (dated 2019 in TCRdb). With regard to the full study: More beta-chain than alpha-chain transcripts were consistently detected, likely reflecting higher beta-chain transcript abundance. In the raw uncorrected reads, each unique combination of TCR and UMI appeared more than ten times on average. In non-small cell lung cancer, the study quantitatively compared TCR alpha and beta repertoires across several tumor regions, matched nontumor lung, and blood. The study linked features of the TCR repertoire to counts of nonsynonymous mutations, which were determined by whole-exome sequencing of tumor tissue. Both alpha and beta chains were TCR-sequenced in approximately 200 tumor regions, under 85 matched nontumor lung samples and around 54 PBMC samples obtained at surgery. Overall study outcomes, separate from this receptor: Confirming at a functional level the hypothesis that regional TCRs recognize regional mutations was considered to require additional single-cell paired TCR alpha and beta sequencing. Ubiquitous expanded tumor TCRs showed up in blood more often at tumor resection than at routine follow-up.

Taken from cysteine to phenylalanine, the CDR3 has 14 residues. The sequence is cut down to CDR3 DNA, 42 bases in frame from base 1. CDR1 and CDR2 are drawn from the germline V gene: LGHNA, YNFKEQ. Between the V and J ends, shortened by 2 bases and 7 bases respectively, the junction contains 15 bases. This clonotype was counted between two and nine times. No cognate antigen has been identified for it. Nothing much larger sits one base from this clone, and base qualities are not available. The library was built by means of 5' RACE. This sample was sequenced with a NextSeq 500. In the TCR library protocol, a unique molecular identifier was attached to each TCR cDNA molecule so that PCR and sequencing errors could be corrected. In the paper's pipeline: Decombinator tools were used for TCR identification, UMI-based error correction and CDR3 extraction. Expanded TCRs were defined as those above a frequency of 2 per 1,000, corresponding to the top 1% of the tumor frequency distribution. Each repertoire was subsampled 100 times to 5,000 TCRs, after which Renyi diversity was computed with the R vegan package. CDR3 similarity networks were constructed using string-kernel similarity of amino acid triplets, with links drawn between CDR3s whose pairwise similarity was above 0.82. TCRdb passed the public sequencing reads through fastp at Q25 and MiXCR, retaining productive beta sequences. Under each unique CDR3 protein, matching rows form one entry showing the most common genes and DNA. These V and J calls rely on TCRdb rather than the paper's analysis. The sample table shows tens of thousands of distinct CDR3 sequences, and approximately 13% are seen once. About 60% of the sample lies in the top ten.

The time point label for this specimen denotes: sample taken at primary tumor resection. Samples were obtained from about 75 patients with early-stage, untreated non-small cell lung cancer from the lung TRACERx cohort. Without any cell sorting, TCR sequencing was performed on whole RNA extracted either from tumor and nontumor lung tissue or from cryopreserved PBMC samples. Patients were selected for TCR sequencing only if sufficient RNA was available from at least two tumor regions. This receptor chain uses TRBV4-2 and TRBJ2-7; a tentative D match to TRBD1 spans 5 bases. This TCR derives from a male donor with early-stage non-small cell lung cancer. The sample in question was PBMCs, obtained at surgery. Here is the DNA: TGTGCCAGCAGCCAACCCACAGGAGTTGGGGAGCAGTACTTC. Its translation is CASSQPTGVGEQYF.